This TCR beta chain was captured in a study of shared clonotypes between healthy human individuals. Study-wide context: Per-donor plates numbered three CD4 naive, three CD4 memory, two CD8 naive and one CD8 memory. Whole-study results and caveats: Relative to memory subsets, naive subsets generally showed larger estimated richness. Roughly 4.6% of naive CD4 clonotypes were common to four donors.

For every subset, genomic DNA was evenly distributed across several immunoSEQ plates. Profiled with immunoSEQ multiplex PCR; TCRdb holds only in-frame clones, not every one. This table holds 2 million to 2.5 million clones, under 95% found once. The sample holds one count of this clone. Its antigen is not known. This CDR3 region has 14 residues. V was pared by 4 bases and J by 6 bases, with 4 bases of the junction left unmatched. The germline V gene has CDR1 SGHVS and CDR2 FQNEAQ. The origin of this receptor is a man between 18 and 35 years old in good health. Some clones in this sample may be carry-over from other donors' samples. The chain carries TRBV7-8 and TRBJ2-2, with 8 bases matching TRBD1. Sequenced sample: naive CD4+ T cells from PBMCs. Subset meaning: CD45RA+ positively selected. The CDR3: CASSSQGVAGELFF. CDR3 nucleotides: TGTGCCAGCAGCTCACAGGGGGTCGCCGGGGAGCTGTTTTTT.